This T cell receptor beta chain was observed in a study of patients and donors after allogeneic stem cell transplantation. V was cut by 5 bases and J by 1 base, with 15 bases left in between. The CDR3 totals 15 residues. Germline assignment: CDR1 SEHNR and CDR2 FQNEAQ (reference sequence). TCRdb redid the calling of the RT-PCR reads with MiXCR, one entry per CDR3 protein. This table holds more than 150,000 distinct CDR3 sequences, about 40% found once. The chain joins TRBV7-9 to TRBJ2-7; D possibly corresponds to TRBD1 (6 bases). The sequenced material came from blood, either unsorted or a sorted T cell fraction (not recorded which). The receptor's source is a human donor who was either an allogeneic HSCT recipient or a stem cell or donor lymphocyte infusion donor (not recorded which). It is not recorded whose cells these are; they may come from a transplant donor. CDR3 loop: CASSTRDTRSYEQYF. CDR3 in DNA: TGTGCCAGCAGCACCCGGGACACCCGATCCTACGAGCAGTACTTC.